The 29 T cell receptor beta chains given below trace back to one sample, sequenced in a study of T cell responses to AZD1222 COVID-19 vaccine. Repertoires were generated with immunoSEQ multiplex PCR, while TCRdb's copy carries only in-frame clones and drops some. The profile shows some 84,000 clones, around 86% of them singletons. The sample here was peripheral blood, taken on day 0 of AZD1222 vaccination. The receptor source for this set is an adult in good health.

The V gene is TRBV19, the J gene TRBJ2-5; 9 nucleotides align to TRBD1. The germline CDR1 and CDR2 sequences are LNHDA and SQIVND (reference sequence). This CDR3 contains 14 residues. After removal of 6 bases from V and 5 bases from J, the junction contained 7 bases not matched to a gene. Here the CDR3 DNA reads TGTGCCAGTAGCCAGAACAGGGGGCAGGAGACCCAGTACTTC. This translates into CASSQNRGQETQYF.

DNA for the CDR3: TGTGCCAGCACGACAGAGTACCCTAATGAGCAGTTCTTC. Translating it yields CASTTEYPNEQFF. This sequence joins TRBV5-6 and TRBJ2-1, with D maybe TRBD1 (5 bases). The CDR3 is made up of 13 amino acids. CDR1 and CDR2 (germline): SGHDT, YYEEEE. V lost 6 bases to trimming and J lost 7 bases, with 14 bases between them.

The chain has TRBV4-2 and TRBJ2-5; D call uncertain. Germline V gene data show CDR1 as LGHNA and CDR2 as YNFKEQ. The V end was cut by 3 bases, the J end by 5 bases, with 7 bases between. CDR3 size: 12 residues. In nucleotides, the CDR3 is TGTGCCAGCAGCCACGGTGGGGAGACCCAGTACTTC. Translated, it gives CASSHGGETQYF.

The V and J genes are TRBV12-5 and TRBJ2-3; D not resolved. V shed 2 bases and J shed 6 bases, with 9 bases lying between them. CDR3 length: 13 residues. Germline V gene data show CDR1 as LGHNT and CDR2 as FRNRAP. Here the CDR3 DNA reads TGTGCTAGTGGTTTGTACAGCCGCGATACGCAGTATTTT. It yields the protein CASGLYSRDTQYF.

This chain uses TRBV15 with TRBJ1-3; the D gene is possibly TRBD1 (6 bases). The CDR3 covers 14 residues. V was pared by 7 bases and J by 0 bases, with 10 bases between. Germline V gene data show CDR1 as LNHNV and CDR2 as YYDKDF (reference sequence). This CDR3 is CATTRDNSGNTIYF. For the CDR3, the DNA is TGTGCCACCACTCGGGACAACTCTGGAAACACCATATATTTT.

The chain couples TRBV12-3 or TRBV12-4 to TRBJ1-2; D is unclear. V was trimmed by 6 bases and J by 5 bases, leaving 10 bases between them. The CDR3 is 12 residues long. The CDR3 spells CASSPSGYGYTF. CDR3 coding DNA: TGTGCCAGCAGCCCGTCGGGATATGGCTACACCTTC.

The chain carries TRBV27 and TRBJ1-2; D is possibly TRBD1 (5 bases). V was pared by 6 bases and J by 4 bases, with 12 bases between. Per the germline V gene, CDR1 is MNHEY and CDR2 is SMNVEV (reference sequence). This CDR3 has 13 amino acids. The CDR3 nucleotides are TGTGCCAGCAGCCGGGACGATGGCTATGGCTACACCTTC. Its protein is CASSRDDGYGYTF.

The CDR3 loop reads CASSLRGSGISYEQYF. CDR3 nucleotides: TGTGCCAGCAGCTTGCGGGGTAGCGGGATCTCCTACGAGCAGTACTTC. The chain couples TRBV5-6 to TRBJ2-7; 8 positions agree with TRBD2. The germline V gene encodes CDR1 SGHDT and CDR2 YYEEEE. The CDR3 length is 16 residues. The V segment lost 1 base and the J segment 0 bases; nucleotides outside the gene matches: 6.

V and J are TRBV11-3 and TRBJ1-6; D remains unclear. The CDR3 is made up of 14 amino acids. Trimming stripped 5 bases from V and 9 bases from J, with 14 bases between. CDR1 is SGHNT and CDR2 is YENEEA in the germline V gene. Here the CDR3 DNA reads TGTGCCAGCAGCCTTAGCCGGTTTGGTTCACCCCTCCACTTT. Amino acid sequence: CASSLSRFGSPLHF.

J is TRBJ1-4 and V is TRBV24-1; the match to TRBD1 covers 9 bases. Germline V CDR1 and CDR2: KGHDR, SFDVKD. This CDR3 contains 15 residues. With V trimmed by 2 bases and J by 8 bases, 5 bases remained unmatched. The CDR3 DNA is TGTGCCACCAGTGATTCGGGACAGGGATACGAAAAACTGTTTTTT. Translated, it gives CATSDSGQGYEKLFF.

The chain couples TRBV23-1 to TRBJ2-4; D might be TRBD2 (6 bases). TRBV23-1 carries the ORF label, with uncertain function. The CDR3 extends over 17 amino acids. V was cut by 2 bases and J by 1 base, with 15 bases left in between. CDR3 nucleotides: TGCGCCAGCAGTCAACCTTGTTTGGCGGGGGCCAAAAACATTCAGTACTTC. Translating gives CASSQPCLAGAKNIQYF.

This sequence joins TRBV7-2 and TRBJ1-1, with a possible D match to TRBD1 (5 bases). Trimming shortened V by 5 bases and J by 6 bases, and 13 bases separated the two germline ends. The CDR3 spans 13 residues. Germline V CDR1 and CDR2: SGHTA, FQGNSA. The CDR3 DNA reads TGTGCCAGCAGCGAGGGGAGGTCCGCTGAAGCTTTCTTT. Encoded protein: CASSEGRSAEAFF.

In its sample, this clone is medium-sized. The chain joins TRBV2 to TRBJ1-5, with 9 positions matching TRBD1. V shed 6 bases and J 7 bases; nucleotides not matched to a gene: 10. This CDR3 is 15 amino acids long. Germline CDR1 reads SNHLY; CDR2 reads FYNNEI. The CDR3 DNA sequence: TGTGCCAGCAGCAAACTACAGGGGGCAGGGCAGCCCCAGCATTTT. It specifies CASSKLQGAGQPQHF.

The chain has TRBV29-1 and TRBJ2-1; D may be TRBD2 (5 bases). The germline V gene has CDR1 SQVTM and CDR2 ANQGSEA. The CDR3 sequence is 11 residues long. Trimming left V 6 bases short and J 9 bases short, with 12 bases between. This chain's CDR3 is CSVQLVVEQFF. DNA for the CDR3: TGCAGCGTACAACTAGTAGTTGAGCAGTTCTTC.

The chain links TRBV7-9 to TRBJ2-6; D is uncertain. The CDR3 consists of 15 residues. V lost 3 bases, J lost 1 base, and 7 bases lay in between. Germline V gene lookup returns CDR1 SEHNR and CDR2 FQNEAQ (reference sequence). The DNA of the CDR3 is TGTGCCAGCAGCTTCTGGGTATCTGGGGCCAACGTCCTGACTTTC. The encoded protein is CASSFWVSGANVLTF.

This clone came up a few times. The gene calls are TRBV20-1 and TRBJ1-6, with a weak D call TRBD1 (5 bases). The CDR3 extends over 14 amino acids. V gave up 3 bases and J gave up 10 bases, with 16 bases separating them. Germline CDR1 is DFQATT and CDR2 is SNEGSKA (reference sequence). CDR3 sequence reads: CSASDSQTSSPLHF. CDR3 sequence (DNA): TGCAGTGCTAGTGACAGCCAAACGAGCTCACCCCTCCACTTT.

The chain is built from TRBV28 and TRBJ2-5; D might be TRBD1 or TRBD2, each matching 6 bases. CDR1 is MDHEN, CDR2 SYDVKM, per germline. With 6 bases removed from V and 4 bases from J, the gap between germline ends came to 15 bases. CDR3 size: 14 residues. This chain's CDR3 is CASRSQGGGETQYF. The DNA of the CDR3 is TGTGCCAGCAGATCACAGGGAGGTGGAGAGACCCAGTACTTC.

This chain uses TRBV27 with TRBJ2-7, with D perhaps TRBD1 (5 bases). CDR1 is MNHEY and CDR2 is SMNVEV in the germline V gene (reference sequence). V lost 8 bases to trimming and J lost 5 bases, with 10 bases between them. The CDR3 is 11 amino acids. CDR3 residues: CASARQNEQYF. The CDR3 nucleotides read TGTGCCAGCGCCCGACAGAACGAGCAGTACTTC.

This sequence joins TRBV29-1 and TRBJ1-1, with 8 nucleotides matching TRBD1. Germline-derived CDR1 and CDR2 are SQVTM and ANQGSEA. The CDR3 totals 13 residues. Trimming took 6 bases from V and 5 from J; bases not matched to a gene: 8. CDR3 bases: TGCAGCGTCGCTGACAGGGGTGGGACTGAAGCTTTCTTT. It is translated as CSVADRGGTEAFF.

V gene TRBV19 combines with J gene TRBJ1-6; 9 bases are shared with TRBD1. Germline CDR1 and CDR2: LNHDA and SQIVND (reference sequence). The CDR3 is 16 residues long. V dropped 0 bases and J dropped 8; count of bases not matched to a gene: 5. The CDR3 reads CASSIDLDRGDSPLHF. In DNA, the CDR3 is TGTGCCAGTAGTATAGATCTGGACAGGGGCGATTCACCCCTCCACTTT. The variable domain in full, with the rest retrieved from reference TRBV19 and TRBJ1-6, is DGGITQSPKYLFRKEGQNVTLSCEQNLNHDAMYWYRQDPGQGLRLIYYSQIVNDFQKGDIAEGYSVSREKKESFPLTVTSAQKNPTAFYLCASSIDLDRGDSPLHFGNGTRLTVT.

The rearrangement uses TRBV5-5 and TRBJ2-3, with 9 bases identical to TRBD1. Germline V gene data show CDR1 as SGHKS and CDR2 as YYEKEE (reference sequence). This CDR3 comprises 16 residues. The V gene end was trimmed by 2 bases and the J gene end by 2 bases; junction bases not matched to a gene: 6. In DNA form, the CDR3 reads TGTGCCAGCAGCTTCGAGGGACAGGGATTCACAGATACGCAGTATTTT. It encodes CASSFEGQGFTDTQYF.

V and J are TRBV29-1 and TRBJ2-7; unclear D gene. This CDR3 is built from 15 residues. CDR1 and CDR2 from the germline V gene are SQVTM and ANQGSEA. V lost 4 bases to trimming and J lost 0 bases, with 16 bases between them. DNA of the CDR3: TGCAGCGTTGCCCCGAGAGGCAGGAGCTCCTACGAGCAGTACTTC. This codes for CSVAPRGRSSYEQYF.

This clone has just one count. CDR3 amino acids: CASSPGGNEQFF. The CDR3 region has the DNA TGTGCCAGCTCACCAGGGGGCAATGAGCAGTTCTTC. The gene calls are TRBV18 and TRBJ2-1; D is possibly TRBD1 or TRBD2 (5 bases each). V was clipped by 2 bases and J by 6 bases, with 5 bases between them. This CDR3 spans 12 amino acids. Germline V gene data show CDR1 as KGHSH and CDR2 as LQKENI.

This clone was seen just once. The V and J genes are TRBV12-3 or TRBV12-4 and TRBJ1-1; TRBD1 agrees at 8 bases. With V trimmed by 6 bases and J by 11 bases, 8 bases remained unmatched. The CDR3 is 12 residues long. The CDR3, as DNA: TGTGCCAGCAGGCGGGACAGGTCCTTTGCTTTCTTT. It is translated as CASRRDRSFAFF.

In this sample, this clone turned up a few times. This chain joins TRBV11-2 and TRBJ1-4; D gene uncertain. The CDR3 is 13 residues long. The V gene's germline CDR1 is SGHAT and CDR2 FQNNGV. Trimming pared 6 bases from V and 3 bases from J, leaving 8 bases between. CDR3 in amino acids: CASRVLANEKLFF. The CDR3 bases are TGTGCCAGCAGGGTTTTGGCTAATGAAAAACTGTTTTTT.

CDR3 DNA sequence: TGTGCCAGCAGCCCCTGGACAGGGGGCTCATTGGGCACTGAAGCTTTCTTT. Protein sequence: CASSPWTGGSLGTEAFF. This sequence joins TRBV7-9 and TRBJ1-1; 11 bases are shared with TRBD1. The junction had 12 bases not matched to a gene; V was cut back by 5 bases and J by 4 bases. Germline V gives CDR1 SEHNR, CDR2 FQNEAQ (reference sequence). The length of the CDR3 is 17 residues.

V gene TRBV7-2 combines with J gene TRBJ2-3; D uncertain. Germline CDR1 reads SGHTA; CDR2 reads FQGNSA. Deletions cut 5 bases from V and 2 bases from J, with 17 bases between. The length of the CDR3 is 16 residues. Here the CDR3 reads CASSPEIGRTTDTQYF. The CDR3 region has the DNA TGTGCCAGCAGCCCAGAGATAGGTCGAACCACAGATACGCAGTATTTT. Supplemented by reference TRBV7-2 and TRBJ2-3, the full variable domain reads GAGVSQSPSNKVTEKGKDVELRCDPISGHTALYWYRQSLGQGLEFLIYFQGNSAPDKSGLPSDRFSAERTGGSVSTLTIQRTQQEDSAVYLCASSPEIGRTTDTQYFGPGTRLTVL.

This chain connects TRBV10-3 to TRBJ1-5; possible D gene TRBD1, 6 bases. Germline V gene lookup returns CDR1 ENHRY and CDR2 SYGVKD. The CDR3 is made up of 13 amino acids. Trimming pared 10 bases from V and 3 bases from J, leaving 13 bases between. CDR3 DNA: TGTGCCAGCCGCCAGGGGTACAATCAGCCCCAGCATTTT. Amino acids: CASRQGYNQPQHF.

The chain recombines TRBV11-3 with TRBJ2-1; TRBD2 matches 7 bases. Germline assignment: CDR1 SGHNT and CDR2 YENEEA. V shed 3 bases, J shed 5 bases, and the junction held 4 bases outside the gene matches. The CDR3 runs 14 residues. CDR3 sequence (DNA): TGTGCCAGCAGCTTGGGAGGGCCCCACAATGAGCAGTTCTTC. Its translation: CASSLGGPHNEQFF.